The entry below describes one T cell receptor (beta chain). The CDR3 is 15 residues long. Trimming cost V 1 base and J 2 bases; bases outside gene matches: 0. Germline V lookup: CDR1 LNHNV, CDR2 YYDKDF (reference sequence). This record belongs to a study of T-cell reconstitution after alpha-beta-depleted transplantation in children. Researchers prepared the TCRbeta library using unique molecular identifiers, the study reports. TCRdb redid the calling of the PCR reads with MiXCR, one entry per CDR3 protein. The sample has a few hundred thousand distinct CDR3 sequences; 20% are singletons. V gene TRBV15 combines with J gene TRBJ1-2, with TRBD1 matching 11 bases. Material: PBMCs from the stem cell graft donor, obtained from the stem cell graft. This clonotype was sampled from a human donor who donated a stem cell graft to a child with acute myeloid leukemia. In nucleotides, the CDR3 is TGTGCCACCAGCAGAGGGGACAGGGGGAACTATGGCTACACCTTC. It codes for CATSRGDRGNYGYTF. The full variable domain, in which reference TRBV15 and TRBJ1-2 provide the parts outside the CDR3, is DAMVIQNPRYQVTQFGKPVTLSCSQTLNHNVMYWYQQKSSQAPKLLFHYYDKDFNNEADTPDNFQSRRPNTSFCFLDIRSPGLGDTAMYLCATSRGDRGNYGYTFGSGTRLTVV.